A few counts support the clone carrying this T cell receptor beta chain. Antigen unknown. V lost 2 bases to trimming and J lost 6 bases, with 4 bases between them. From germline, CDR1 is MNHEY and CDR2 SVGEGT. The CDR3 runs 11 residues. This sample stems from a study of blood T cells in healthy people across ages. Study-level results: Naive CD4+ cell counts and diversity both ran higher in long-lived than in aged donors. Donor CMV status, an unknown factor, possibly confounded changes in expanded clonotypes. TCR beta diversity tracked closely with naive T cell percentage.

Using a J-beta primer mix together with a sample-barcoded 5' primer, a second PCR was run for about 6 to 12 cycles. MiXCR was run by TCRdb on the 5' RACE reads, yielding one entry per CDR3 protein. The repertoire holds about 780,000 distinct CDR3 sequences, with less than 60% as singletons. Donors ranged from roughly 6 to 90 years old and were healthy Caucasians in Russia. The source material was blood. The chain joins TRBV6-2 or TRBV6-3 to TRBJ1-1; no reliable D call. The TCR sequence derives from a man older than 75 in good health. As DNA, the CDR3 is TGTGCCAGCAGTTACCGGGCTGAAGCTTTCTTT. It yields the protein CASSYRAEAFF.